Listed here are 27 T cell receptor beta chains from one sample, sequenced in a study of T cells after posttransplantation cyclophosphamide. The assay was immunoSEQ multiplex PCR, and TCRdb's table has in-frame clones only and misses some. The sample consists of around 9,400 clones, around 90% of them appearing once. Control samples came 1 year after myeloablative marrow transplants with methotrexate plus calcineurin inhibitor. The source was PBMCs, collected approximately 430 days after allogeneic stem cell transplant with calcineurin inhibitor and methotrexate. These receptors came from a male patient in his fifties or sixties who received an allogeneic stem cell transplant from an unrelated donor, was CMV-positive, and had chronic GVHD only. Some T cells may arise from the graft donor.

This rearrangement joins TRBV2 to TRBJ1-1, with D possibly TRBD1 on 5 matching bases. CDR1 SNHLY and CDR2 FYNNEI come from the germline V gene. Trimming took off 4 bases at V and 5 bases at J, with 11 bases between the two ends. This CDR3 has 13 amino acids. The CDR3 loop reads CASSVTVGTEAFF. The CDR3 coding sequence is TGTGCCAGCAGTGTGACAGTGGGAACTGAAGCTTTCTTT.

This clone was recorded once. The J gene is TRBJ2-2, the V gene TRBV6-5; perhaps TRBD2 as D (6 bases). The germline CDR1 and CDR2 sequences are MNHEY and SVGAGI. V was cut by 4 bases and J by 5 bases, with 8 bases left in between. The CDR3 has 13 amino acids. CDR3 bases: TGTGCCAGCAGTTTGGGGGGAACCGGGGAGCTGTTTTTT. It specifies CASSLGGTGELFF.

This chain connects TRBV7-3 to TRBJ2-2, with D possibly being TRBD1 (6 bases). Trimming took 6 bases from V and 5 from J, leaving 13 bases between them. Germline lookup yields CDR1 SGHTA and CDR2 FQGTGA. This CDR3 has 14 amino acids. For the CDR3, the DNA is TGTGCCAGCAGGCCCTCAGGGACAACCGGGGAGCTGTTTTTT. This sequence encodes CASRPSGTTGELFF.

V usage is TRBV19 and J usage is TRBJ1-1; D might be TRBD1 (6 bases). V shed 5 bases and J shed 7 bases, with 17 bases lying between them. From germline, CDR1 is LNHDA and CDR2 SQIVND (reference sequence). This CDR3 has 14 residues. For the CDR3, the DNA is TGTGCCAGTAGTGAGGATACATACAGGGTTGAAGCTTTCTTT. Encoded protein: CASSEDTYRVEAFF.

The CDR3 DNA sequence: TGTGCCAGCAGCTTCATTGCTAGCGGGGGTAATGAGCAGTTCTTC. Translation: CASSFIASGGNEQFF. The chain links TRBV5-4 to TRBJ2-1, with 10 bases aligning to TRBD2. The trim removed 2 bases at V and 7 bases at J, leaving 6 bases unmatched. Germline V gives CDR1 SGHNT, CDR2 YYREEE (reference sequence). This CDR3 contains 15 residues.

This chain uses TRBV27 with TRBJ2-5, with D hard to call. Per the germline V gene, CDR1 is MNHEY and CDR2 is SMNVEV (reference sequence). This CDR3 region has 15 residues. The V and J ends lost 0 bases and 1 base respectively, with 9 bases between them. CDR3 nucleotides: TGTGCCAGCAGTTTATCTCTGGCATCCCAAGAGACCCAGTACTTC. Its translation is CASSLSLASQETQYF.

In regard to this clone: The sample contains more than one DNA sequence encoding this CDR3. The chain combines TRBV2 with TRBJ2-1, with 8 nucleotides matching TRBD2. The CDR3 is 15 amino acids. The ends lost 6 bases at V and 0 bases at J; junction bases unmatched: 4. The germline V gene has CDR1 SNHLY and CDR2 FYNNEI. The CDR3 region is CASRYGTSSYNEQFF. The CDR3 DNA sequence: TGTGCCAGCAGATATGGGACTAGCTCCTACAATGAGCAGTTCTTC.

Written as DNA, the CDR3 is TGTGCCAGCAGCTTGTCTCCGGAGACCCAGTACTTC. This translates into CASSLSPETQYF. This chain links TRBV5-4 with TRBJ2-5; D gene unclear. V was cut by 1 base and J by 5 bases, with 6 bases left in between. The CDR3 runs 12 residues. Germline loops: CDR1 SGHNT, CDR2 YYREEE (reference sequence).

This chain joins TRBV7-3 and TRBJ2-1; D might be TRBD1 (6 bases). The V and J ends lost 6 bases and 7 bases respectively, with 16 bases between them. CDR3 length equals 14 residues. Germline-derived CDR1 and CDR2 are SGHTA and FQGTGA. CDR3: CASREGPGENEQFF. The CDR3 nucleotides are TGTGCCAGCAGAGAAGGTCCAGGGGAAAATGAGCAGTTCTTC.

This chain links TRBV11-3 with TRBJ2-1; D perhaps matches TRBD2 (6 bases). V lost 7 bases and J 7 bases, leaving 23 bases between the germline ends. Per the germline V gene, CDR1 is SGHNT and CDR2 is YENEEA. The CDR3 length is 16 residues. CDR3 DNA sequence: TGTGCCAGCATCCGCGGGGAACTAGCATGTCTTAATGAGCAGTTCTTC. Translating gives CASIRGELACLNEQFF. The entire variable domain, with the rest obtained from reference TRBV11-3 and TRBJ2-1, is as follows: EAGVVQSPRYKIIEKKQPVAFWCNPISGHNTLYWYLQNLGQGPELLIRYENEEAVDDSQLPKDRFSAERLKGVDSTLKIQPAELGDSAVYLCASIRGELACLNEQFFGPGTRLTVL.

The rearrangement links TRBV27 to TRBJ2-7; D is possibly TRBD1 (5 bases). The CDR3 covers 13 residues. CDR1 and CDR2 from the germline V gene are MNHEY and SMNVEV (reference sequence). The V gene lost 5 bases and the J gene lost 3 bases, with 11 bases spanning the gap. CDR3 sequence: CASSPRQFYEQYF. CDR3 in DNA: TGTGCCAGCAGTCCGAGACAGTTCTACGAGCAGTACTTC.

The chain has TRBV2 and TRBJ1-6; 7 bases line up with TRBD1. V lost 1 base and J lost 7; bases outside the gene matches: 1. Germline CDR1 SNHLY, CDR2 FYNNEI. The CDR3 runs 14 residues. CDR3 DNA sequence: TGTGCCAGCAGTGAAGGACAGGGAAATTCACCCCTCCACTTT. It is translated as CASSEGQGNSPLHF.

The CDR3 nucleotides are TGTGCCAGCAGCTTAGATCTAGGGACAGATGGCTACACCTTC. Amino acid sequence: CASSLDLGTDGYTF. The chain employs TRBV11-2 and TRBJ1-2; 7 bases are a match to TRBD1. Germline CDR1 SGHAT, CDR2 FQNNGV. CDR3 length: 14 amino acids. The V gene end was trimmed by 0 bases and the J gene end by 6 bases; junction bases not matched to a gene: 4.

This clone has just one count. Additional DNA sequences in this sample encode the identical CDR3. The chain is built from TRBV19 and TRBJ2-3; 7 bases agree with TRBD1. Losses at the gene ends were 6 bases for V and 1 base for J; bases not matched to a gene: 13. Germline V gene lookup returns CDR1 LNHDA and CDR2 SQIVND (reference sequence). This CDR3 is built from 17 residues. The CDR3 DNA follows: TGTGCCAGTAGCCACCGACAGGGTTGGGATCGCACAGATACGCAGTATTTT. Translation gives CASSHRQGWDRTDTQYF.

The V gene is TRBV7-8, the J gene TRBJ1-6; 9 bases match TRBD1. The CDR3 has 17 amino acids. CDR1 SGHVS and CDR2 FQNEAQ come from the germline V gene. With V trimmed by 4 bases and J by 11 bases, 15 bases remained unmatched. CDR3 DNA: TGTGCCAGCAGCTCCCGGACGCGGGACAGGGCGGGTGCACCCCTCCACTTT. Translating it yields CASSSRTRDRAGAPLHF.

The table lists this clone with a few counts. The J gene is TRBJ1-2, the V gene TRBV12-5; 8 bases map to TRBD1. CDR3 length: 17 amino acids. CDR1 LGHNT and CDR2 FRNRAP come from the germline V gene. Losses at the gene ends were 1 base for V and 4 bases for J; bases not matched to a gene: 11. The CDR3 DNA sequence: TGTGCTAGTGGTTTGGACTATCCGGGACAGGAGTTCTATGGCTACACCTTC. This encodes CASGLDYPGQEFYGYTF.

The chain links TRBV10-3 to TRBJ2-3; 8 bases map to TRBD2. CDR1 and CDR2 (germline): ENHRY, SYGVKD. V was pared by 2 bases and J by 4 bases, with 11 bases of the junction left unmatched. The CDR3 contains 17 residues. CDR3 nucleotides: TGTGCCATCAGTGAGAATGCACGCAGCGGGAGTGCAGATACGCAGTATTTT. Protein product: CAISENARSGSADTQYF.

The V and J genes are TRBV6-1 and TRBJ2-5; D might be TRBD2 (5 bases). The J call could be wrong; TRBJ2-7 is a better fit for the DNA end. CDR3 size: 13 residues. Germline loops: CDR1 MNHNS, CDR2 SASEGT. CDR3 loop: CASSSQRPNEQYF. CDR3 coding DNA: TGTGCCAGCAGTAGCCAGCGGCCAAACGAGCAGTACTTC.

The rearrangement uses TRBV28 and TRBJ1-5, with D possibly matching TRBD1 (5 bases). Trimming shortened V by 5 bases and J by 5 bases, and 13 bases separated the two germline ends. Germline V gene sequence: CDR1 MDHEN, CDR2 SYDVKM. The CDR3 is made up of 14 amino acids. CDR3 protein: CASSLLGTDQPQHF. The DNA of the CDR3 is TGTGCCAGCAGTCTGTTAGGGACTGATCAGCCCCAGCATTTT. The full variable domain, in which reference TRBV28 and TRBJ1-5 provide the parts outside the CDR3, is DVKVTQSSRYLVKRTGEKVFLECVQDMDHENMFWYRQDPGLGLRLIYFSYDVKMKEKGDIPEGYSVSREKKERFSLILESASTNQTSMYLCASSLLGTDQPQHFGDGTRLSIL.

The chain carries TRBV19 and TRBJ2-1, with TRBD2 identical over 8 bases. Germline assignment: CDR1 LNHDA and CDR2 SQIVND (reference sequence). The CDR3 is 13 amino acids. Losses at the gene ends were 7 bases for V and 9 bases for J; bases not matched to a gene: 8. CDR3 DNA sequence: TGTGCCAGTACCGGGGGGGCGGGAGGTGAGCAGTTCTTC. This translates into CASTGGAGGEQFF.

The chain joins TRBV6-6 to TRBJ1-2, with 8 bases that match TRBD1. The CDR3 extends over 14 amino acids. The V gene end was trimmed by 2 bases and the J gene end by 5 bases; junction bases not matched to a gene: 4. Per the germline V gene, CDR1 is MNHNY and CDR2 is SVGAGI (reference sequence). The CDR3 nucleotides read TGTGCCAGCAGTTACGGACAGGGTATTTATGGCTACACCTTC. It encodes CASSYGQGIYGYTF.

The chain couples TRBV6-5 to TRBJ1-1; no firm D call. V lost 7 bases and J lost 2, with 5 bases in between. Per the germline V gene, CDR1 is MNHEY and CDR2 is SVGAGI. The CDR3 runs 11 residues. The CDR3 spells CASTSNTEAFF. DNA of the CDR3: TGTGCCAGCACCAGTAACACTGAAGCTTTCTTT.

This clone was recorded only once. CDR3 in amino acids: CASSIVYGQRDSGANVLTF. The CDR3 nucleotides read TGTGCCAGTAGTATAGTTTACGGACAGAGAGACTCTGGGGCCAACGTCCTGACTTTC. V gene TRBV19 combines with J gene TRBJ2-6; the D gene is possibly TRBD1 (6 bases). This CDR3 has 19 amino acids. The V end was cut by 1 base, the J end by 0 bases, with 16 bases between. Looked up from germline, CDR1 is LNHDA and CDR2 is SQIVND (reference sequence).

V is TRBV25-1 and J is TRBJ2-1; TRBD1 is a possible D gene (5 bases). Trimming stripped 3 bases from V and 9 bases from J, with 12 bases between. The CDR3 totals 13 residues. In germline, CDR1 is MGHDK, CDR2 SYGVNS. As DNA, the CDR3 is TGTGCCAGCAGTGAGCAGGCTCAGGGTGAGCAGTTCTTC. As protein: CASSEQAQGEQFF.

This rearrangement joins TRBV7-2 to TRBJ2-7; a possible D gene is TRBD2 (5 bases). This CDR3 has 19 residues. CDR1 SGHTA and CDR2 FQGNSA come from the germline V gene. Trimming removed 3 bases from V and 1 base from J, with 25 bases in between. The chain's CDR3 is CASSFDQNLGGSHSYEQYF. Here the CDR3 DNA reads TGTGCCAGCAGCTTTGACCAAAATCTTGGAGGTTCCCATTCCTACGAGCAGTACTTC.

V gene TRBV5-1 combines with J gene TRBJ2-7, with 13 bases aligning to TRBD2. The germline V gene has CDR1 SGHRS and CDR2 YFSETQ. The CDR3 has 16 residues. V lost 0 bases, J lost 9 bases, and 9 bases stayed unmatched. CDR3 residues: CASSLEGLAGSGGQYF. DNA of the CDR3: TGCGCCAGCAGCTTGGAGGGACTAGCGGGGTCCGGGGGGCAGTACTTC. The full variable domain, in which reference TRBV5-1 and TRBJ2-7 provide the parts outside the CDR3, is KAGVTQTPRYLIKTRGQQVTLSCSPISGHRSVSWYQQTPGQGLQFLFEYFSETQRNKGNFPGRFSGRQFSNSRSEMNVSTLELGDSALYLCASSLEGLAGSGGQYFGPGTRLTVT.

This chain uses TRBV18 with TRBJ2-1, with D possibly TRBD1 on 5 matching bases. The CDR3 covers 15 residues. Deletions cut 2 bases from V and 3 bases from J, with 11 bases between. Germline CDR1 KGHSH, CDR2 LQKENI. The CDR3 loop reads CASSPGAHIYNEQFF. The CDR3 DNA reads as TGTGCCAGCTCACCAGGGGCCCACATCTACAATGAGCAGTTCTTC.